Listed here are 25 T cell receptor beta chains from one sample, sequenced in a study of T cells in Graves' hyperthyroidism and ophthalmopathy. Amplification yielded TCR beta CDR3 regions, with RNA transcripts as the source. During a first-round RT-PCR of the TCR CDR3, the HTBI primer set was used. TCRdb analysed the multiplex PCR reads with MiXCR anew, one entry per CDR3 protein. The repertoire holds about 610,000 distinct CDR3 sequences, with 14% to 15% as singletons. The source material was blood. Receptors originate from a woman in her forties with Graves' ophthalmopathy.

This clonotype was seen more than once but under ten times. A read error may explain this, as a much larger clone is one base away. The chain couples TRBV30 to TRBJ2-5; D call uncertain. Germline CDR1 GTSNPN, CDR2 SVGIG (reference sequence). V was pared by 2 bases and J by 5 bases, with 12 bases between. CDR3 size: 13 residues. CDR3 in amino acids: CAWSPPVVETQYF. The CDR3, as DNA: TGTGCCTGGAGTCCTCCCGTAGTCGAGACCCAGTACTTC. Full variable domain (outside the CDR3, taken from reference TRBV30 and TRBJ2-5): SQTIHQWPATLVQPVGSPLSLECTVEGTSNPNLYWYRQAAGRGLQLLFYSVGIGQISSEVPQNLSASRPQDRQFILSSKKLLLSDSGFYLCAWSPPVVETQYFGPGTRLLVL.

The J gene is TRBJ2-3, the V gene TRBV5-1; D is uncertain. The CDR3 loop spans 12 amino acids. Germline CDR1 is SGHRS and CDR2 is YFSETQ. V lost 6 bases to trimming and J lost 3 bases, with 8 bases between them. CDR3 protein: CASTSQTDTQYF. DNA of the CDR3: TGCGCCAGCACGTCTCAGACAGATACGCAGTATTTT.

The V call is TRBV29-1, the J call TRBJ2-7, with 8 bases that match TRBD2. The J segment lost 2 bases and the V segment lost 0 bases, leaving 3 bases of the junction unmatched. CDR1 SQVTM and CDR2 ANQGSEA come from the germline V gene. CDR3 size: 14 residues. The CDR3 nucleotides are TGCAGCGTTGAAGATACTAGCGGCCCCTACGAGCAGTACTTC. This gives the protein CSVEDTSGPYEQYF.

The chain has TRBV3-1 and TRBJ1-2; D ambiguous. The CDR3 spans 16 residues. Between the trimmed V and J ends, which lost 0 bases and 4 bases, there was a span of 15 bases. CDR1 and CDR2 (germline): LGHDT, YNNKEL (reference sequence). CDR3 DNA sequence: TGTGCCAGCAGCCAAGATTCCAGTCTTTTATCCTATGGCTACACCTTC. It encodes CASSQDSSLLSYGYTF.

In this sample, this clonotype turned up many times. J is TRBJ1-2 and V is TRBV7-2; D not certain. The CDR3 contains 15 residues. Trimming removed 4 bases from V and 4 bases from J, with 16 bases in between. CDR1 and CDR2 from the germline V gene are SGHTA and FQGNSA. The CDR3 region has the DNA TGTGCCAGCAGCTATACACAAGGGAACGCCTATGGCTACACCTTC. Translated, it gives CASSYTQGNAYGYTF.

This clonotype was counted ten times or more. This chain connects TRBV28 to TRBJ1-1, with D possibly matching TRBD1 (6 bases). Germline V CDR1 and CDR2: MDHEN, SYDVKM. V gave up 2 bases and J gave up 6 bases, with 10 bases separating them. This CDR3 region has 13 residues. CDR3 sequence (DNA): TGTGCCAGCAGTTTAGTCGGACAGCCTGAAGCTTTCTTT. Protein sequence: CASSLVGQPEAFF.

This clonotype was detected ten times or more. The chain is built from TRBV20-1 and TRBJ2-7; the D call may be TRBD1 or TRBD2 (5 bases each). CDR3 size: 13 residues. V lost 1 base to trimming and J lost 4 bases, with 11 bases between them. Germline values: CDR1 DFQATT, CDR2 SNEGSKA (reference sequence). The CDR3 region is CSARGGTGYEQYF. CDR3 coding DNA: TGCAGTGCTAGAGGGGGCACGGGGTACGAGCAGTACTTC.

The rearrangement uses TRBV12-3 or TRBV12-4 and TRBJ1-2; D might be TRBD1 (6 bases). Trimming shortened V by 0 bases and J by 6 bases, and 20 bases separated the two germline ends. This CDR3 comprises 17 residues. The CDR3 protein is CASSLAWGQPSENGYTF. For the CDR3, the DNA is TGTGCCAGCAGTTTAGCGTGGGGGCAGCCGAGTGAGAATGGCTACACCTTC.

This clonotype has ten or more counts. The chain uses TRBV5-6 and TRBJ2-5; D unclear. This CDR3 spans 14 amino acids. The V gene lost 4 bases and the J gene lost 4 bases, with 14 bases spanning the gap. Germline CDR1 reads SGHDT; CDR2 reads YYEEEE. CDR3 protein: CASSRGRIRETQYF. In nucleotides, the CDR3 is TGTGCCAGCAGCCGAGGCAGGATCCGAGAGACCCAGTACTTC.

This clonotype has at least ten counts. V usage is TRBV12-3 or TRBV12-4 and J usage is TRBJ2-7; tentative D call: TRBD2 (5 bases). This CDR3 contains 14 residues. V dropped 3 bases and J dropped 2 bases, with 11 bases sitting between them. CDR3 DNA: TGTGCCAGCAGTTTCGGGGAGAGGACCTACGAGCAGTACTTC. Protein sequence: CASSFGERTYEQYF.

This clonotype was counted many times. V is TRBV29-1 and J is TRBJ2-5; D is uncertain. Between the trimmed V and J ends, which lost 4 bases and 0 bases, there was a span of 3 bases. CDR3 length: 11 amino acids. From germline, CDR1 is SQVTM and CDR2 ANQGSEA. The CDR3 nucleotides are TGCAGCGTTGTGTACCAAGAGACCCAGTACTTC. It yields the protein CSVVYQETQYF.

This clonotype was found many times. The chain links TRBV28 to TRBJ1-1; 9 bases line up with TRBD1. Trimming at V came to 2 bases and at J to 0 bases, leaving 10 bases not matched to a gene. The CDR3 consists of 18 residues. Germline V gene data show CDR1 as MDHEN and CDR2 as SYDVKM. This CDR3 is CASSLGFGTGPMNTEAFF. CDR3 nucleotides: TGTGCCAGCAGTTTAGGCTTCGGGACAGGGCCCATGAACACTGAAGCTTTCTTT.

This clonotype has just a few counts. The V call is TRBV19, the J call TRBJ1-5, with 10 bases matching TRBD1. The CDR3 runs 14 residues. V lost 9 bases, J lost 4 bases, and 6 bases stayed unmatched. Germline assignment: CDR1 LNHDA and CDR2 SQIVND (reference sequence). The CDR3 reads CASKGTGANQPQHF. The CDR3 DNA sequence: TGTGCCAGCAAGGGGACAGGGGCGAATCAGCCCCAGCATTTT.

The sample holds a few counts of this clonotype. The V and J genes are TRBV4-1 and TRBJ2-7; 7 bases align to TRBD1. The V and J ends lost 4 bases and 2 bases, in that order; junction bases with no gene match: 8. Germline CDR1 MGHRA, CDR2 YSYEKL. There are 15 residues in the CDR3. The CDR3 DNA sequence: TGCGCCAGCAGCCTAGGACAGGCCAGCACCTACGAGCAGTACTTC. Its protein is CASSLGQASTYEQYF.

The chain employs TRBV28 and TRBJ2-2, with D possibly TRBD1 on 5 matching bases. Trimming took 3 bases from V and 3 from J, leaving 11 bases between them. This CDR3 is built from 15 residues. Germline CDR1 MDHEN, CDR2 SYDVKM. The CDR3 here is CASSFSAGYTGELFF. The DNA of the CDR3 is TGTGCCAGCAGTTTTTCTGCAGGGTACACCGGGGAGCTGTTTTTT.

This clonotype has ten or more counts. The CDR3 loop reads CASSLGGLETQYF. CDR3 bases: TGTGCCAGCAGCTTAGGGGGGTTAGAGACCCAGTACTTC. This chain uses TRBV11-2 with TRBJ2-5; D may correspond to TRBD1 or TRBD2 (5 bases each). The CDR3 spans 13 residues. Trimming took off 1 base at V and 4 bases at J, with 7 bases between the two ends. Germline loops: CDR1 SGHAT, CDR2 FQNNGV.

This rearrangement joins TRBV28 to TRBJ1-1; a possible D gene is TRBD1 (6 bases). V lost 2 bases and J 8 bases, leaving 9 bases between the germline ends. The CDR3 covers 12 residues. Germline CDR1 reads MDHEN; CDR2 reads SYDVKM. DNA for the CDR3: TGTGCCAGCAGTTTAGCCACAGGGGAAGCTTTCTTT. It encodes CASSLATGEAFF.

This clonotype was counted at least ten times. This chain uses TRBV2 with TRBJ2-7, with a weak D call TRBD2 (7 bases). V was clipped by 9 bases and J by 3 bases, with 18 bases between them. The germline V gene encodes CDR1 SNHLY and CDR2 FYNNEI. CDR3 size: 14 residues. CDR3 nucleotides: TGTGCCAGTCTAGCGGAGAAGGGGGTCTACGAGCAGTACTTC. It encodes CASLAEKGVYEQYF.

This clonotype was observed a few times. V usage is TRBV4-1 and J usage is TRBJ2-7; D ambiguous. This CDR3 has 15 residues. In germline, CDR1 is MGHRA, CDR2 YSYEKL. V was shortened by 1 base and J by 5 bases, with 15 bases between the two germline ends. The CDR3 sequence is CASSQAGRSGDEQYF. The DNA of the CDR3 is TGCGCCAGCAGCCAAGCGGGCCGTTCGGGTGACGAGCAGTACTTC.

V is TRBV28 and J is TRBJ1-5, with D uncertain. Germline CDR1 reads MDHEN; CDR2 reads SYDVKM. V was shortened by 3 bases and J by 6 bases, with 15 bases between the two germline ends. The CDR3 spans 15 residues. The CDR3 DNA reads TGTGCCAGCAGTTTTTCCCGAACTAGGTTTCAGCCCCAGCATTTT. Amino acids: CASSFSRTRFQPQHF.

This clonotype has a handful of counts. The CDR3 DNA reads as TGCAGCGTTGCACCTTATGACAGCACAGATACGCAGTATTTT. Encoded protein: CSVAPYDSTDTQYF. This rearrangement joins TRBV29-1 to TRBJ2-3, with unresolved D. The CDR3 contains 14 residues. Germline assignment: CDR1 SQVTM and CDR2 ANQGSEA. V shed 4 bases and J shed 0 bases, with 11 bases lying between them.

This clonotype was counted at least ten times. The chain employs TRBV4-1 and TRBJ2-7; a possible D gene is TRBD2 (6 bases). Germline V lookup: CDR1 MGHRA, CDR2 YSYEKL. The CDR3 is 15 amino acids. V lost 2 bases, J lost 5 bases, and 16 bases lay in between. Here the CDR3 DNA reads TGCGCCAGCAGCCAACAAACGGGAGAGCTGAACGAGCAGTACTTC. This translates into CASSQQTGELNEQYF.

Ten or more counts support this clonotype. V usage is TRBV6-2 or TRBV6-3 and J usage is TRBJ2-7; 7 positions match TRBD1. Looked up from germline, CDR1 is MNHEY and CDR2 is SVGEGT. CDR3 size: 14 residues. Germline trimming cut 6 bases from V and 2 bases from J; bases unmatched to any gene: 7. The CDR3 nucleotides are TGTGCCAGCAGACCCTGGGACAGCACCTACGAGCAGTACTTC. Translating gives CASRPWDSTYEQYF.

This chain joins TRBV11-2 and TRBJ2-2; 7 positions match TRBD1. V was clipped by 5 bases and J by 0 bases; unmatched bases: 6. CDR1 and CDR2 (germline): SGHAT, FQNNGV. The CDR3 sequence is 16 residues long. CDR3 in DNA: TGTGCCAGCAGCCCTCCAACAGGGGCGAACACCGGGGAGCTGTTTTTT. It encodes CASSPPTGANTGELFF.

This clonotype has ten or more counts. The gene calls are TRBV7-2 and TRBJ2-7; 8 bases are shared with TRBD1. The CDR3 extends over 14 amino acids. CDR1 is SGHTA and CDR2 is FQGNSA in the germline V gene. Trimming cost V 5 bases and J 5 bases; bases outside gene matches: 8. This CDR3 reads CASSPRTGNDEQYF. DNA of the CDR3: TGTGCCAGCAGCCCGAGGACAGGGAATGACGAGCAGTACTTC. Based on the CDR3 plus reference TRBV7-2 and TRBJ2-7, the full variable domain is GAGVSQSPSNKVTEKGKDVELRCDPISGHTALYWYRQSLGQGLEFLIYFQGNSAPDKSGLPSDRFSAERTGGSVSTLTIQRTQQEDSAVYLCASSPRTGNDEQYFGPGTRLTVT.